This record concerns one T cell receptor beta chain sequence. Its antigen is as yet unknown. This record comes from a study of T cell repertoires in cytomegalovirus infection. On the study more broadly: Evidence of both CMV infection and a matching HLA type came from public TCR beta signatures.

TCRdb passed the reads through MiXCR, listing each CDR3 protein once. The sample has hundreds of thousands of distinct CDR3 sequences; 30% to 35% are singletons. Germline V lookup: CDR1 SGHTA, CDR2 FQGNSA. V was trimmed by 5 bases and J by 7 bases, leaving 17 bases between them. The CDR3 is 14 residues long. The source material was cultured PBMCs, sampled from culture after CMV antigen stimulation. The V gene is TRBV7-2, the J gene TRBJ1-2; D possibly corresponds to TRBD1 (6 bases). The origin of this receptor is a human donor in good health (CMV status not recorded). Some clones in this sample may be carry-over from other donors' samples. The CDR3 protein is CASSQKGGRLGYTF. CDR3 coding DNA: TGTGCCAGCAGCCAAAAAGGGGGGCGCCTTGGCTACACCTTC.